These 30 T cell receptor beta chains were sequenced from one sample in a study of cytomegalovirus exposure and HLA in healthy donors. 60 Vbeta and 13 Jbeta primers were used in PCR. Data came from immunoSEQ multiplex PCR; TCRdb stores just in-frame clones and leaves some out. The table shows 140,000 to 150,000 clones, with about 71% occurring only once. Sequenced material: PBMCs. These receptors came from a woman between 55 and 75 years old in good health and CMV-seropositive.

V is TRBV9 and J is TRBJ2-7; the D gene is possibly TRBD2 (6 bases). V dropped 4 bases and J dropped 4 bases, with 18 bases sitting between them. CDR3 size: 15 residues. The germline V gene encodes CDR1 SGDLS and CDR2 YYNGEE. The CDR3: CASSSRGGTPYEQYF. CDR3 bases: TGTGCCAGCAGCTCCCGTGGCGGGACCCCATACGAGCAGTACTTC. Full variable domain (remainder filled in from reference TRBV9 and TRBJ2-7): DSGVTQTPKHLITATGQRVTLRCSPRSGDLSVYWYQQSLDQGLQFLIQYYNGEERAKGNILERFSAQQFPDLHSELNLSSLELGDSALYFCASSSRGGTPYEQYFGPGTRLTVT.

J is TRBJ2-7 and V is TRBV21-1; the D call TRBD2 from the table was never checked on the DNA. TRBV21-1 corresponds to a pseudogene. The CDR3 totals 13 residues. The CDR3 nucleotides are TGTGCCAGCAGCAAAGGAGGCCGGGACGAGCAGTACTTC. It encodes CASSKGGRDEQYF.

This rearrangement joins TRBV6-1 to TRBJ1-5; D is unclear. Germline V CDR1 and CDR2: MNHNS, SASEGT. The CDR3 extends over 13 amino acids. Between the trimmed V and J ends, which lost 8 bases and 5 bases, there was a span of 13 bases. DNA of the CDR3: TGTGCCAGCCGGTTGCTCGTAGATCAGCCCCAGCATTTT. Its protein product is CASRLLVDQPQHF.

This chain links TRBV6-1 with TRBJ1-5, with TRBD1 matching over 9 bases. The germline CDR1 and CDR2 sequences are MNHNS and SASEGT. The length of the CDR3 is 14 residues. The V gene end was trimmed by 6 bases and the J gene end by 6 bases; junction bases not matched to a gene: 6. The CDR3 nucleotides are TGTGCCAGCAGATCGGGACAGGGACGTCAGCCCCAGCATTTT. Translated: CASRSGQGRQPQHF.

The CDR3 sequence: CASSFDTENYGYTF. The CDR3 DNA reads as TGCGCCAGCAGCTTTGACACTGAGAACTATGGCTACACCTTC. The chain employs TRBV5-1 and TRBJ1-2; D gene ambiguous. Trimming pared 2 bases from V and 2 bases from J, leaving 10 bases between. Germline V gives CDR1 SGHRS, CDR2 YFSETQ. The CDR3 totals 14 residues.

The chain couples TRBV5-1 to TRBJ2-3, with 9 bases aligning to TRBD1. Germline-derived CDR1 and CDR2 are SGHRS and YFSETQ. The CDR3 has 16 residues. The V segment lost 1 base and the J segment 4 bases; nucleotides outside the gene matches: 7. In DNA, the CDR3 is TGCGCCAGCAGCTTGACAGGGGGCGCGGGACCAGATACGCAGTATTTT. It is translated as CASSLTGGAGPDTQYF.

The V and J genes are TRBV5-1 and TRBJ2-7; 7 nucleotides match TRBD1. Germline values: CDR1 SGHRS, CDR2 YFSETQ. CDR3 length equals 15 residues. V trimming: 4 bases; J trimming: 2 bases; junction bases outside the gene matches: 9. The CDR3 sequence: CASSPRQGSTYEQYF. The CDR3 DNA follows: TGCGCCAGCAGCCCCAGACAGGGTAGCACCTACGAGCAGTACTTC.

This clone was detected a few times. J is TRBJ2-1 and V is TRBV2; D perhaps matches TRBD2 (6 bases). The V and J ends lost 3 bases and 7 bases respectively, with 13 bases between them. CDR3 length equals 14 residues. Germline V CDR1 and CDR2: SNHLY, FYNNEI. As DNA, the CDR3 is TGTGCCAGCAGTGAGAACGGGGGATCTAATGAGCAGTTCTTC. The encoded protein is CASSENGGSNEQFF.

In DNA, the CDR3 is TGTGCCAGCATCACAGAGGCTGGAGGGAGCACTGAAGCTTTCTTT. Protein product: CASITEAGGSTEAFF. The chain has TRBV2 and TRBJ1-1; D remains unclear. V lost 7 bases and J lost 4, with 19 bases in between. The CDR3 runs 15 residues. Germline CDR1 SNHLY, CDR2 FYNNEI.

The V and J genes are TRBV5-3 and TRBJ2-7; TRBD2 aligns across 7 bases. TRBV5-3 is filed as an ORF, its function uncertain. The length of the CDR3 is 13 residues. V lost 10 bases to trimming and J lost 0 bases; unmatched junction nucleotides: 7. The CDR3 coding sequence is TGTGCCCCCGGAAAGCGGGACTCCTACGAGCAGTACTTC. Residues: CAPGKRDSYEQYF.

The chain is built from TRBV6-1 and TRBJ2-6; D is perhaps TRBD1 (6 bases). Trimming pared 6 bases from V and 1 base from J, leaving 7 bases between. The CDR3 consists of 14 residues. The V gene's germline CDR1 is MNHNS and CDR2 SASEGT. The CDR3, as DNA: TGTGCCAGCAGACAGGGATCTGGGGCCAACGTCCTGACTTTC. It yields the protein CASRQGSGANVLTF.

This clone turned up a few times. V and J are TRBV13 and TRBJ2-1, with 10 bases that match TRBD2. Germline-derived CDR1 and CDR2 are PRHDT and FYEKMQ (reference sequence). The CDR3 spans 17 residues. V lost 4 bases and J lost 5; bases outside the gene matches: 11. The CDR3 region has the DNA TGTGCCAGCAGCTCCCTGGGTAGCGGGAGGATCAACAATGAGCAGTTCTTC. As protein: CASSSLGSGRINNEQFF.

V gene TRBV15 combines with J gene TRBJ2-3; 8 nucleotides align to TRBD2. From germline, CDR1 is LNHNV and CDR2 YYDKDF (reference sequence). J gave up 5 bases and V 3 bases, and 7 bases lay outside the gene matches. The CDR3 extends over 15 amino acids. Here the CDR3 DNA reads TGTGCCACCAGCAGGACGGGAGGGGAAATAGATACGCAGTATTTT. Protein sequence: CATSRTGGEIDTQYF.

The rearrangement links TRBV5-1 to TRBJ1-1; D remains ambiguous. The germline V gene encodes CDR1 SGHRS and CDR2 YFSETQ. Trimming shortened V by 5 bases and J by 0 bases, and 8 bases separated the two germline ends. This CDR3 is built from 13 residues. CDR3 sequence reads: CASRFGMNTEAFF. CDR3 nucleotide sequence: TGCGCCAGCAGGTTCGGTATGAACACTGAAGCTTTCTTT.

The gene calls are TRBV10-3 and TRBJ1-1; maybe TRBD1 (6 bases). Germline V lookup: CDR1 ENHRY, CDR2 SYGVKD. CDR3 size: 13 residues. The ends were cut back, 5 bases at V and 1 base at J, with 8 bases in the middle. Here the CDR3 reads CAISRQENTEAFF. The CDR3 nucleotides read TGTGCCATCAGTAGACAGGAGAACACTGAAGCTTTCTTT.

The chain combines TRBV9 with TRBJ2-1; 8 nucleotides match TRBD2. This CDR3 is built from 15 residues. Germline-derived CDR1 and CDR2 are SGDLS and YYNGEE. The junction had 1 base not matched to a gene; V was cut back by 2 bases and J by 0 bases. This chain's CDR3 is CASSVSGNSYNEQFF. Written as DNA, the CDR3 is TGTGCCAGCAGCGTTAGCGGGAACTCCTACAATGAGCAGTTCTTC.

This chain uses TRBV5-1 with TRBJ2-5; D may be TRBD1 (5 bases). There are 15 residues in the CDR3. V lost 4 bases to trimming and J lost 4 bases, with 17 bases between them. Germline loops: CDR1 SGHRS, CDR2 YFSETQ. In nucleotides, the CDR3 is TGCGCCAGCAGCCCTGGGCCCTCTGGGGCAGAGACCCAGTACTTC. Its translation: CASSPGPSGAETQYF.

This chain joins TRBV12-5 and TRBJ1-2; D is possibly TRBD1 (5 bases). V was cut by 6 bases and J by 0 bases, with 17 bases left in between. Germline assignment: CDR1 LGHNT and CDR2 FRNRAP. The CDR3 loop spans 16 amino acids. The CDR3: CASGPISGGTNYGYTF. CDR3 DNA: TGTGCTAGTGGACCTATCTCCGGGGGGACTAACTATGGCTACACCTTC.

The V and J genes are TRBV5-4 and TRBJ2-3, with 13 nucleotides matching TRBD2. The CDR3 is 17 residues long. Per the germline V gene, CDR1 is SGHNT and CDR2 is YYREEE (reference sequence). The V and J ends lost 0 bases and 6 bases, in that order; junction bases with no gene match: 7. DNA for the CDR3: TGTGCCAGCAGCTTGGGGACTAGCGGGAGAGTCTCGGATACGCAGTATTTT. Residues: CASSLGTSGRVSDTQYF.

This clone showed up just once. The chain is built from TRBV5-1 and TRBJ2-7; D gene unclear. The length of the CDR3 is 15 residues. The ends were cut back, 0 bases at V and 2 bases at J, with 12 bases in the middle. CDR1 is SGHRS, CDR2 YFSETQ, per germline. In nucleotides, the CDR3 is TGCGCCAGCAGCTTGGCGCCAGAACAAACCTACGAGCAGTACTTC. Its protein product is CASSLAPEQTYEQYF.

This CDR3 is CASSLDGVSYNEQFF. The CDR3 DNA reads TGTGCCAGCAGCTTGGACGGGGTTAGCTACAATGAGCAGTTCTTC. The chain recombines TRBV11-3 with TRBJ2-1; weak D call: TRBD2 (5 bases). V was trimmed by 3 bases and J by 3 bases, leaving 12 bases between them. Germline-derived CDR1 and CDR2 are SGHNT and YENEEA. The CDR3 extends over 15 amino acids. Combining the CDR3 with reference TRBV11-3 and TRBJ2-1 gives the whole variable domain EAGVVQSPRYKIIEKKQPVAFWCNPISGHNTLYWYLQNLGQGPELLIRYENEEAVDDSQLPKDRFSAERLKGVDSTLKIQPAELGDSAVYLCASSLDGVSYNEQFFGPGTRLTVL.

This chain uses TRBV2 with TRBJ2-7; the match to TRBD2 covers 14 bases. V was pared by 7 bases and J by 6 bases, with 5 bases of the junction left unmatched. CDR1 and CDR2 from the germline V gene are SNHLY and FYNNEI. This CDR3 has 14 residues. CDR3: CASKAGLAGGEQYF. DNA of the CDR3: TGTGCCAGCAAGGCAGGACTAGCGGGAGGCGAGCAGTACTTC.

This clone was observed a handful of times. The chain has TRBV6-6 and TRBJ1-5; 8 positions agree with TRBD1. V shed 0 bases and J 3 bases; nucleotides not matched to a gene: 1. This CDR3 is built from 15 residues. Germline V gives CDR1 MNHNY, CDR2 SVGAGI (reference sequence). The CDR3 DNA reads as TGTGCCAGCAGTTACTCGGGACAGGCCAATCAGCCCCAGCATTTT. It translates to CASSYSGQANQPQHF.

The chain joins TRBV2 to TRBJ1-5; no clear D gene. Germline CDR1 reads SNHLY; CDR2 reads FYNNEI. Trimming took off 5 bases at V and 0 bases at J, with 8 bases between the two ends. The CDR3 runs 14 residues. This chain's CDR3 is CASSLGLSNQPQHF. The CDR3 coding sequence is TGTGCCAGCAGTCTAGGTCTTAGCAATCAGCCCCAGCATTTT.

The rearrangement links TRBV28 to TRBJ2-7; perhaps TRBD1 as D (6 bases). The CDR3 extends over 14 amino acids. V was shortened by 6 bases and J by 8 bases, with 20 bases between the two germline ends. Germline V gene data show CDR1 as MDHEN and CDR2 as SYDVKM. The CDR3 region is CASRRGQSSVQQYF. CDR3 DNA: TGTGCCAGCAGAAGAGGACAGAGCTCTGTCCAGCAGTACTTC.

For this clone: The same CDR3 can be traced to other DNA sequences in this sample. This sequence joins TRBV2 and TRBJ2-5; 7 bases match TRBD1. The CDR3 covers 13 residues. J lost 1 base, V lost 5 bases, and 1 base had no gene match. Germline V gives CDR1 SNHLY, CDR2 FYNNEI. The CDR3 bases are TGTGCCAGCAGTCGGGACAGCCAAGAGACCCAGTACTTC. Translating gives CASSRDSQETQYF.

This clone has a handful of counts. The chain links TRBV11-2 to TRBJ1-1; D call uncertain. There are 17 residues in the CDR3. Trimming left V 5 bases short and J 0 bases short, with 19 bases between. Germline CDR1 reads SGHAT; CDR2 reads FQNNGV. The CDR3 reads CASSRNRAGGMNTEAFF. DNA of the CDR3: TGTGCCAGCAGCCGGAACCGGGCAGGCGGGATGAACACTGAAGCTTTCTTT.

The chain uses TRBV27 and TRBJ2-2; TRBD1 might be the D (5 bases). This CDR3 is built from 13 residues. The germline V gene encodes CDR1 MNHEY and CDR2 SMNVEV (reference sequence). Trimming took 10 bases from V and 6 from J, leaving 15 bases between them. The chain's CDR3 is CAIHLRESGELFF. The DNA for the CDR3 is TGTGCCATCCACCTCAGGGAATCCGGGGAGCTGTTTTTT.

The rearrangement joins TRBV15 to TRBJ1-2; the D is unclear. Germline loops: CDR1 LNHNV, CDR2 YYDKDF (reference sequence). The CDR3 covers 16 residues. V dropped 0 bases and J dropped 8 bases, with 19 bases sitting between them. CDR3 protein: CATSRDAPGLGLGYTF. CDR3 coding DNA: TGTGCCACCAGCAGAGATGCCCCGGGTTTAGGTCTGGGCTACACCTTC. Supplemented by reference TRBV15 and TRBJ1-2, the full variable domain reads DAMVIQNPRYQVTQFGKPVTLSCSQTLNHNVMYWYQQKSSQAPKLLFHYYDKDFNNEADTPDNFQSRRPNTSFCFLDIRSPGLGDTAMYLCATSRDAPGLGLGYTFGSGTRLTVV.

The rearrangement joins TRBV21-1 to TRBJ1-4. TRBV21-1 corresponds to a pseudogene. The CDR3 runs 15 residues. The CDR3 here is CASSTVPGGNEKLFF. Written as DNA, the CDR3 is TGTGCCAGCAGCACCGTTCCTGGAGGTAATGAAAAACTGTTTTTT.